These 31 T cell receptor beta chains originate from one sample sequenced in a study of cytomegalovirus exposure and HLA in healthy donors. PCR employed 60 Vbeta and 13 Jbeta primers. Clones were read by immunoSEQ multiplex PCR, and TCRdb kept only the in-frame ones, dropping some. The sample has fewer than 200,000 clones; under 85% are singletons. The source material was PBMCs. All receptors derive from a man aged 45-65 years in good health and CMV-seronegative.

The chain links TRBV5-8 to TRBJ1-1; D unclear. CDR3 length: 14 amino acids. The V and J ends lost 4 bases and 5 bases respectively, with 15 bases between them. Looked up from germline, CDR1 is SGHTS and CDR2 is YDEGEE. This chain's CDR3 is CASSRGLVITEAFF. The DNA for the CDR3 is TGTGCCAGCAGCCGCGGACTGGTCATAACTGAAGCTTTCTTT.

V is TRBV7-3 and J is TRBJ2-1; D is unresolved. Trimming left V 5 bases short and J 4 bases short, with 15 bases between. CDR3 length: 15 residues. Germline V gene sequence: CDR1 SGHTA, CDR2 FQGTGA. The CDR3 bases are TGTGCCAGCAGCCTCACCTATGACGGGTACAATGAGCAGTTCTTC. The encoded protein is CASSLTYDGYNEQFF. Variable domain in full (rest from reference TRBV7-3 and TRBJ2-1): GAGVSQTPSNKVTEKGKYVELRCDPISGHTALYWYRQSLGQGPEFLIYFQGTGAADDSGLPNDRFFAVRPEGSVSTLKIQRTERGDSAVYLCASSLTYDGYNEQFFGPGTRLTVL.

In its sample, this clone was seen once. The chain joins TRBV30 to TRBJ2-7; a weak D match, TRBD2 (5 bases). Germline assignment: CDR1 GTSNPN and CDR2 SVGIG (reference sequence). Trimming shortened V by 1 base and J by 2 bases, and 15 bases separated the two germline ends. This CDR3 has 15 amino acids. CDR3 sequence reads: CAWSDGLWRPYEQYF. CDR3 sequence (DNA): TGTGCCTGGAGTGACGGACTTTGGCGCCCCTACGAGCAGTACTTC.

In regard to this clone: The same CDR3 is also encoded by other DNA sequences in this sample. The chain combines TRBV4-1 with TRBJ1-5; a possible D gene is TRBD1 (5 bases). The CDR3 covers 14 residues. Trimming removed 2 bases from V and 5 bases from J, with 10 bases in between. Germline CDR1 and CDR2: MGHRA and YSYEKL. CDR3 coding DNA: TGCGCCAGCAGCCAAAAGGACACAGATCAGCCCCAGCATTTT. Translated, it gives CASSQKDTDQPQHF.

CDR3 DNA: TGCGCCAACCCGGACGGGTACGAGGGCCTCTCCTACGAGCAGTACTTC. Translated, it gives CANPDGYEGLSYEQYF. The chain uses TRBV10-1 and TRBJ2-7, with D possibly being TRBD2 (5 bases). In germline, CDR1 is WNHNN, CDR2 SYGVQD (reference sequence). V was trimmed by 10 bases and J by 0 bases, leaving 22 bases between them. This CDR3 is 16 amino acids long.

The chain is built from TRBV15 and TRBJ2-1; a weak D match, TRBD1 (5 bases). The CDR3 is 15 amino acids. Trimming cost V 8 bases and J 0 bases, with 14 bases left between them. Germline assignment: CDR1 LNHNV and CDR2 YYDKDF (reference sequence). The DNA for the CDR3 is TGTGCCACCGCTAAACAGGCTAGCTCCTACAATGAGCAGTTCTTC. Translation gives CATAKQASSYNEQFF.

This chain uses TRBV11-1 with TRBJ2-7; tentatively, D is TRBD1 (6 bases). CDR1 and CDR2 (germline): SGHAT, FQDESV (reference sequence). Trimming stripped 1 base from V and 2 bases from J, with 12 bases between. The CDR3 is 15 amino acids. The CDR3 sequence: CASSLVAGDPYEQYF. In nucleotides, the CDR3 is TGTGCCAGCAGCTTAGTCGCAGGGGACCCCTACGAGCAGTACTTC.

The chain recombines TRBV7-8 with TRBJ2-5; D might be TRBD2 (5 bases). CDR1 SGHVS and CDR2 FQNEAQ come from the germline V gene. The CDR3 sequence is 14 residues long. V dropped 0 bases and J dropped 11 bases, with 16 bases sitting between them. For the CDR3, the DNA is TGTGCCAGCAGCTTAGCAGGCCTAGGGTGGGAGCAGTACTTC. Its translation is CASSLAGLGWEQYF.

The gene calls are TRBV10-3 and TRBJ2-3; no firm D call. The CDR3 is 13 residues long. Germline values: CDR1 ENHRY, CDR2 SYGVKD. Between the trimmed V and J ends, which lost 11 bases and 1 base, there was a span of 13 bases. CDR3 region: CAVRLGGTDTQYF. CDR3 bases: TGTGCCGTCCGCCTCGGAGGCACAGATACGCAGTATTTT.

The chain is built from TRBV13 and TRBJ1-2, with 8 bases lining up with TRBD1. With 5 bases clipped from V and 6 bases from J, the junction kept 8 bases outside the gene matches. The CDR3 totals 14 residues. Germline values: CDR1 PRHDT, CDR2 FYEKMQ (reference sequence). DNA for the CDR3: TGTGCCAGCAGCCCATTGGACAGGGAGCATGGCTACACCTTC. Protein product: CASSPLDREHGYTF.

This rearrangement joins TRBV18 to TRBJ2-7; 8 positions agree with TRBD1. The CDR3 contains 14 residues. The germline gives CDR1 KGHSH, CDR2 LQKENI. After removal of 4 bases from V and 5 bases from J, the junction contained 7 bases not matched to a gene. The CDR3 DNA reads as TGTGCCAGCTCACTAGGACAGGGTTCGGACGAGCAGTACTTC. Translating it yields CASSLGQGSDEQYF.

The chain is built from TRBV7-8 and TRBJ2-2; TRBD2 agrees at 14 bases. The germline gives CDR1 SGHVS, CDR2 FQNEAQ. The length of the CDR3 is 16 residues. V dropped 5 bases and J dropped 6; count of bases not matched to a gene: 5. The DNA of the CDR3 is TGTGCCAGCAGCCGGACTAGCGGGAGGACCGCCGGGGAGCTGTTTTTT. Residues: CASSRTSGRTAGELFF. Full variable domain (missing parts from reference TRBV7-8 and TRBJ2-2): GAGVSQSPRYKVAKRGQDVALRCDPISGHVSLFWYQQALGQGPEFLTYFQNEAQLDKSGLPSDRFFAERPEGSVSTLKIQRTQQEDSAVYLCASSRTSGRTAGELFFGEGSRLTVL.

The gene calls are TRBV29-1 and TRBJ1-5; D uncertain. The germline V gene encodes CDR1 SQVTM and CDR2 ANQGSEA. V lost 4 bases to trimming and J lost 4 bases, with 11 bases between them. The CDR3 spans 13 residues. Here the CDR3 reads CSVAETGNQPQHF. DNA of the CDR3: TGCAGCGTTGCGGAGACGGGAAATCAGCCCCAGCATTTT.

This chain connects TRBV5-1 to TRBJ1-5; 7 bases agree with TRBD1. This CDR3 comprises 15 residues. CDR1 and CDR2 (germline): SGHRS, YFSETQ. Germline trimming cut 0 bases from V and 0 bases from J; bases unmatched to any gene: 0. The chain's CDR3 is CASSLGTGSNQPQHF. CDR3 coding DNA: TGCGCCAGCAGCTTGGGGACAGGTAGCAATCAGCCCCAGCATTTT.

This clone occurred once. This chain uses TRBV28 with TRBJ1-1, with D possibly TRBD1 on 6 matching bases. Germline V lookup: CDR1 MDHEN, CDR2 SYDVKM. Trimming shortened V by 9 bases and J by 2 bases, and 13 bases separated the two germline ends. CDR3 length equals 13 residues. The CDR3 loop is CASQDSPNTEAFF. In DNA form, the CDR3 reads TGTGCCAGTCAGGACAGCCCCAACACTGAAGCTTTCTTT.

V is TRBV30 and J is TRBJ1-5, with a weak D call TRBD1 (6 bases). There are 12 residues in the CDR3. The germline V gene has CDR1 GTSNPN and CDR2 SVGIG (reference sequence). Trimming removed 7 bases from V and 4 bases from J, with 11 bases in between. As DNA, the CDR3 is TGTGCCTCCAAACAGGGAAATCAGCCCCAGCATTTT. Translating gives CASKQGNQPQHF.

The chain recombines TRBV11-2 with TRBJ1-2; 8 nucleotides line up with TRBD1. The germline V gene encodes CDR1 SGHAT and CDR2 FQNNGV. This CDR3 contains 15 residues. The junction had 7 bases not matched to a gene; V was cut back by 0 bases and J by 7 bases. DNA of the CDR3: TGTGCCAGCAGCTTAGATAATGCAGGGGGCGGTGGCTACACCTTC. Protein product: CASSLDNAGGGGYTF.

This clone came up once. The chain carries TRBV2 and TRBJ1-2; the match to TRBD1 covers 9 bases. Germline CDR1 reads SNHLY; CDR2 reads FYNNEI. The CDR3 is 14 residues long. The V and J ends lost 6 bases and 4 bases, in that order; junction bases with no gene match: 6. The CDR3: CASRRTGAGYGYTF. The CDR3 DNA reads TGTGCCAGCAGGAGGACAGGGGCGGGCTATGGCTACACCTTC.

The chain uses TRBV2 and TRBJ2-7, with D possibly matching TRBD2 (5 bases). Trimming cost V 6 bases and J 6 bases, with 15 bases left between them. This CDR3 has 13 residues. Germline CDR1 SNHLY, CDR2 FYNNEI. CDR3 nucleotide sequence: TGTGCCAGCAGCCGGGAAGTCCGGGGCGAGCAGTACTTC. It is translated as CASSREVRGEQYF.

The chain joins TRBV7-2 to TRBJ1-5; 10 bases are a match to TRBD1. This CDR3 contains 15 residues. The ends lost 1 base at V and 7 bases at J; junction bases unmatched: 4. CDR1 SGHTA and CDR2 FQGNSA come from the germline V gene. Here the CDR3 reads CASSLGTGGSQPQHF. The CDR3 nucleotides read TGTGCCAGCAGCTTAGGGACAGGGGGTTCACAGCCCCAGCATTTT.

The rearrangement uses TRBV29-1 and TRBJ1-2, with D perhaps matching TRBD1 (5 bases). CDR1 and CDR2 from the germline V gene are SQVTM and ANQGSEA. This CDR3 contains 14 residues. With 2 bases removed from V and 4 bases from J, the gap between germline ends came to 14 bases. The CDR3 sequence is CSVESAPGGYGYTF. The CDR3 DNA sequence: TGCAGCGTTGAATCCGCGCCGGGGGGCTATGGCTACACCTTC. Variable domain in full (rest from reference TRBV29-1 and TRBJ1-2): SAVISQKPSRDICQRGTSLTIQCQVDSQVTMMFWYRQQPGQSLTLIATANQGSEATYESGFVIDKFPISRPNLTFSTLTVSNMSPEDSSIYLCSVESAPGGYGYTFGSGTRLTVV.

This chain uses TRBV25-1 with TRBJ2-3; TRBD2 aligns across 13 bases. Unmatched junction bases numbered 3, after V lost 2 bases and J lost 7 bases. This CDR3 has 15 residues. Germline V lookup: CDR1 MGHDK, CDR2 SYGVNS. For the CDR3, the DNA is TGTGCCAGCAGTGAAGGACTAGCGGGAGCTAATACGCAGTATTTT. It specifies CASSEGLAGANTQYF. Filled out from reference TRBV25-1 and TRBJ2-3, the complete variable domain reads EADIYQTPRYLVIGTGKKITLECSQTMGHDKMYWYQQDPGMELHLIHYSYGVNSTEKGDLSSESTVSRIRTEHFPLTLESARPSHTSQYLCASSEGLAGANTQYFGPGTRLTVL.

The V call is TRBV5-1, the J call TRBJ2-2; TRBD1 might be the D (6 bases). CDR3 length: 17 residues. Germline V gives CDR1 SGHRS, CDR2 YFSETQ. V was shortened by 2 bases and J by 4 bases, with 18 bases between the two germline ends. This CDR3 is CASSFDQGISATGELFF. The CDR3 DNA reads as TGCGCCAGCAGCTTTGACCAGGGGATATCGGCCACCGGGGAGCTGTTTTTT.

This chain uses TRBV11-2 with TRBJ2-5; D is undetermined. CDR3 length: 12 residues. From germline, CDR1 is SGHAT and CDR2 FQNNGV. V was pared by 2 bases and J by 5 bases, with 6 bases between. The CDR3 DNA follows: TGTGCCAGCAGCTTACTGGGCGAGACCCAGTACTTC. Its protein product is CASSLLGETQYF.

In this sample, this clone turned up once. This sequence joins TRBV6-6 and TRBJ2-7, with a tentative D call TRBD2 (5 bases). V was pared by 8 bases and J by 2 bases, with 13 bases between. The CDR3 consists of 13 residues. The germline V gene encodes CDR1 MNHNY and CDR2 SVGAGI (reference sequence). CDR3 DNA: TGTGCCAGCGCTAGCCCCCCTACCTACGAGCAGTACTTC. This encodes CASASPPTYEQYF.

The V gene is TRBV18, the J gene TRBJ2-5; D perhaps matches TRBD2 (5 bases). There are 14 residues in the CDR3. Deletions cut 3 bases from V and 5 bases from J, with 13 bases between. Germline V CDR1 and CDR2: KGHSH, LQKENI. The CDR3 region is CASSPTGPGETQYF. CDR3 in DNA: TGTGCCAGCTCACCGACCGGCCCGGGGGAGACCCAGTACTTC.

Here the CDR3 reads CASSFVVQGVGELFF. The CDR3 DNA reads TGTGCCAGCAGCTTCGTCGTCCAAGGGGTCGGGGAGCTGTTTTTT. The chain couples TRBV11-2 to TRBJ2-2, with D perhaps matching TRBD1 (5 bases). In germline, CDR1 is SGHAT, CDR2 FQNNGV. Trimming removed 3 bases at V and 7 bases at J, with 15 bases between. This CDR3 comprises 15 residues.

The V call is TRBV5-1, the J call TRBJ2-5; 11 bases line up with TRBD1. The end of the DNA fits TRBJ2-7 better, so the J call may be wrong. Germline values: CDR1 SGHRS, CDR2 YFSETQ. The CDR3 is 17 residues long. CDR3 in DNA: TGCGCCAGCAGCTCGGGACAGGGGGTGGGTGTGAACTACGAGCAGTACTTC. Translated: CASSSGQGVGVNYEQYF.

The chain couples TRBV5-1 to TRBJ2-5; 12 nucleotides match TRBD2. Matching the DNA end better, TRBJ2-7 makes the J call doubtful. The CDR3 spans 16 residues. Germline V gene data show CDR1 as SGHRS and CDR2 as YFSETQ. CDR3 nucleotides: TGCGCCAGCAGTCGGACTAGCGGGACGGGCAGGTACGAGCAGTACTTC. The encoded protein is CASSRTSGTGRYEQYF.

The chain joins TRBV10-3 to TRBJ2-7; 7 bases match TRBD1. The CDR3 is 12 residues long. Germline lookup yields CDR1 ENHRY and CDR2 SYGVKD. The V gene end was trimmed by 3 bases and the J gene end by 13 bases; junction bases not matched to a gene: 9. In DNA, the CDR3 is TGTGCCATCAGTGAACCGGGACAGCAACTTTACTTC. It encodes CAISEPGQQLYF.

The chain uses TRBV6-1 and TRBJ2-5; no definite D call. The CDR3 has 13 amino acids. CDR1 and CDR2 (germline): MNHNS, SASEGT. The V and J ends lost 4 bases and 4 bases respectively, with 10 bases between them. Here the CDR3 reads CASSGPRRETQYF. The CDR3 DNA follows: TGTGCCAGCAGTGGCCCCCGGAGAGAGACCCAGTACTTC.